This TCR beta chain was observed in a study of CD8 T cells in Susac syndrome. General study findings and limits: It was acknowledged in the study that the number of individuals who were included in its TCR sequencing and HLA analysis was relatively small.

V was pared by 3 bases and J by 6 bases, with 17 bases of the junction left unmatched. In germline, CDR1 is SGHTA, CDR2 FQGTGA. The CDR3 contains 18 residues. A quantity of roughly 0.5 to 1 ug RNA underwent reverse transcription using random hexamers. TCRdb reprocessed the immunoSEQ multiplex PCR reads via MiXCR and lists one record per CDR3 protein. The sample consists of approximately 160,000 distinct CDR3 sequences, under 95% of them appearing once. Concerning this clonotype: Its target is unknown.

Source material: CD4+ T cells from PBMCs. The clonotype originates from a human donor with multiple sclerosis. The V and J genes are TRBV7-3 and TRBJ2-1; TRBD2 matches 7 bases. The CDR3 reads CASSFVPQTSKGANEQFF. CDR3 DNA: TGTGCCAGCAGCTTTGTTCCTCAGACTAGCAAAGGGGCCAATGAGCAGTTCTTC.